Described below is a single T cell receptor (beta chain) sequence and its context. The sample is drawn from a study of blood T cell repertoires in COVID-19. In the study overall: Sources were T cells, B-cell-depleted T cells, or PBMCs; the material itself was cDNA or gDNA.

The CDR3 extends over 17 amino acids. Per germline, CDR1 LGHDT and CDR2 YNNKEL (reference sequence). V gave up 5 bases and J gave up 0 bases; unmatched junction bases: 8. Original processing methods: For nucleated cells, counts were estimated from reference gene primer amplification. Data came from immunoSEQ multiplex PCR; TCRdb stores just in-frame clones and leaves some out. V, J and clone size were drawn from that table, and D and trimming were deduced from the DNA. The sample gives just over 150,000 clones, 85% to 90% of which show up once; 15% is in the top ten. The chain employs TRBV3-1 (or the pseudogene TRBV3-2) and TRBJ2-1; 9 bases are a match to TRBD2. The sequencing input was peripheral blood. This sequence originates from a woman aged 40 to 50 with acute or convalescent COVID-19. This CDR3 is CASSAPGTSHSYNEQFF. CDR3 in DNA: TGTGCCAGCAGCGCCCCCGGGACTAGCCACTCCTACAATGAGCAGTTCTTC.